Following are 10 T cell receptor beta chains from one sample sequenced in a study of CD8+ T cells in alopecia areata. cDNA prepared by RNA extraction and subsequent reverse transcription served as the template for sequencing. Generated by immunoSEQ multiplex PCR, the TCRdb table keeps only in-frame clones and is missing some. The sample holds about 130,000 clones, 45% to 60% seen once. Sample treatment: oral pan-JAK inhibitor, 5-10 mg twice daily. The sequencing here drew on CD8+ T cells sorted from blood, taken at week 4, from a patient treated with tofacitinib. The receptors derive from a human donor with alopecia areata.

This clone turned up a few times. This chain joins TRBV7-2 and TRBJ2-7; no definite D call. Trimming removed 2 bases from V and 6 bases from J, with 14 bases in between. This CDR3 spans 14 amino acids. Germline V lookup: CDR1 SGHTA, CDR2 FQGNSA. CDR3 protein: CASSLHGRSGEQYF. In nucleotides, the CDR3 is TGTGCCAGCAGCTTACACGGGCGGTCTGGCGAGCAGTACTTC.

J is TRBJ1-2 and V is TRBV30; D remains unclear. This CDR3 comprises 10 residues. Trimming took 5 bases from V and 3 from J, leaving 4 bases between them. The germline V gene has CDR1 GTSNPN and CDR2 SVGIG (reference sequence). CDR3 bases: TGTGCCTGGGCCCACTATGGCTACACCTTC. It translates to CAWAHYGYTF.

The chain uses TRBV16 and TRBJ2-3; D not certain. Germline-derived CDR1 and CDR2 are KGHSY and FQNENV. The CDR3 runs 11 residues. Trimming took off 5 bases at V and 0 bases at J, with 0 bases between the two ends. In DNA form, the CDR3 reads TGTGCCAGCAGCAGCACAGATACGCAGTATTTT. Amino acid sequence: CASSSTDTQYF.

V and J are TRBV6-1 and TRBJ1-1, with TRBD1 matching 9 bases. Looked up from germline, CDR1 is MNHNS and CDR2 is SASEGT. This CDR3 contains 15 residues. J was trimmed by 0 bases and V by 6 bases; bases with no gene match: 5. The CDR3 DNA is TGTGCCAGCAGCCCTGACAGGGGGATGAACACTGAAGCTTTCTTT. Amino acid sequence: CASSPDRGMNTEAFF.

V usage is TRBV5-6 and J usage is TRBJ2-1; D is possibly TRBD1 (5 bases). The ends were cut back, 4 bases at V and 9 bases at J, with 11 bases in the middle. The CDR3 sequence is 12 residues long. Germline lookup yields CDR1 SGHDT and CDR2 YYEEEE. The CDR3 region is CASSIQATEQFF. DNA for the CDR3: TGTGCCAGCAGCATACAGGCCACTGAGCAGTTCTTC.

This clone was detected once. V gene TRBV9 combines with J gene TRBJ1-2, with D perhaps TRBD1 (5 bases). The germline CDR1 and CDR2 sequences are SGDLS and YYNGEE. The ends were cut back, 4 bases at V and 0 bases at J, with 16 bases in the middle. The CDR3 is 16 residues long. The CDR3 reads CASSLAGVQANYGYTF. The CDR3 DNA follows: TGTGCCAGCAGCTTAGCGGGGGTCCAGGCTAACTATGGCTACACCTTC.

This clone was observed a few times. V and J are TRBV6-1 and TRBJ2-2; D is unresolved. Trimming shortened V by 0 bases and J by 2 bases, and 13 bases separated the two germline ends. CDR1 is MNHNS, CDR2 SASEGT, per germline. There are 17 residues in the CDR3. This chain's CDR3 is CASSEAIKNANTGELFF. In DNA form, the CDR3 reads TGTGCCAGCAGTGAAGCGATAAAGAACGCAAACACCGGGGAGCTGTTTTTT.

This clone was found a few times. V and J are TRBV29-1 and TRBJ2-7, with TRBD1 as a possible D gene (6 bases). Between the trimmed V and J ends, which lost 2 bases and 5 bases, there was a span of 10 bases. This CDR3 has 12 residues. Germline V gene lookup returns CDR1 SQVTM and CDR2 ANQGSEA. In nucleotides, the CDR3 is TGCAGCGTTGAAACAGGGTCCCACGAGCAGTACTTC. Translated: CSVETGSHEQYF.

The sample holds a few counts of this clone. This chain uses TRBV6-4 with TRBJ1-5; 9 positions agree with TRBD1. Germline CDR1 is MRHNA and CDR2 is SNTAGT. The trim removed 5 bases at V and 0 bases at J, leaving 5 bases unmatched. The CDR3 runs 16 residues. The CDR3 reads CASSYQGQGSNQPQHF. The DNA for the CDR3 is TGTGCCAGCAGTTACCAGGGACAGGGTAGCAATCAGCCCCAGCATTTT.

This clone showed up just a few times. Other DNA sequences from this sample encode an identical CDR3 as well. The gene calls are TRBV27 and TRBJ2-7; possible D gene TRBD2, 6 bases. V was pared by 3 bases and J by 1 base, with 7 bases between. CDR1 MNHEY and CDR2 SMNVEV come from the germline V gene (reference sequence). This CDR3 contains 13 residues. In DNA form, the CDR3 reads TGTGCCAGCAGTTTGGGGGGATCCTACGAGCAGTACTTC. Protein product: CASSLGGSYEQYF.